This T cell receptor (beta chain) was found in a study of breast tumors, draining lymph nodes, adjacent tissues. V dropped 3 bases and J dropped 7; count of bases not matched to a gene: 14. Germline CDR1 and CDR2: DFQATT and SNEGSKA (reference sequence). The CDR3 loop spans 15 amino acids. Samples came from axillary lymph nodes draining the breast cancer. The sample holds many counts of this clonotype. In TCRdb, the multiplex PCR reads were re-called with MiXCR into one record per CDR3 protein. Of around 130,000 distinct CDR3 sequences in the sample, around 20% are singletons; the top ten hold over 3%.

This clonotype originated in a female donor with breast cancer. Some clones in this sample may be carry-over from other donors' samples. This sequence joins TRBV20-1 and TRBJ2-5; the match to TRBD1 covers 7 bases. The sample taken for sequencing was axillary lymph node tissue. CDR3 amino acids: CSASDQGVLGGTQYF. In DNA form, the CDR3 reads TGCAGTGCTAGTGACCAGGGGGTACTCGGTGGGACCCAGTACTTC.